This T cell receptor beta chain is from a study of CD8 T cells in ankylosing spondylitis. CDR1 is SQVTM and CDR2 is ANQGSEA in the germline V gene. V dropped 6 bases and J dropped 5; count of bases not matched to a gene: 7. The CDR3 has 13 residues. Broader study findings: Blood of patients with ankylosing spondylitis appeared to be characterized by a TCR beta motif of eight highly homologous variants. Prior work had noted some motif variants in reactive arthritis blood and synovial fluid. Reports say disease-linked clones showed up significantly more in matched ankylosing spondylitis synovial fluid.

The table lists this clonotype with a few counts. Its antigen is undetermined. TCRdb redid the calling of the 5' RACE reads with MiXCR, one entry per CDR3 protein. This table holds about 500,000 distinct CDR3 sequences, about 13% found once. Source material: blood, either unsorted or a sorted T cell fraction (not recorded which). The clonotype originates from a male donor with ankylosing spondylitis. The chain joins TRBV29-1 to TRBJ2-5; 9 bases match TRBD1. CDR3 sequence: CSVIQGARETQYF. CDR3 DNA sequence: TGCAGCGTGATACAGGGGGCGCGGGAGACCCAGTACTTC.